The 29 T cell receptor beta chains given below trace back to one sample, sequenced in a study of cytomegalovirus exposure and HLA in healthy donors. 60 Vbeta and 13 Jbeta primers were used in PCR. Data came from immunoSEQ multiplex PCR; TCRdb stores just in-frame clones and leaves some out. Found here are around 64,000 clones, approximately 60% of them singletons; the top ten hold over 2.5%. Material for sequencing was PBMCs. The source is a woman aged 45-59 years in good health and CMV-seronegative.

This chain links TRBV6-1 with TRBJ1-1; tentative D call: TRBD1 (6 bases). V lost 5 bases, J lost 6 bases, and 13 bases lay in between. This CDR3 spans 13 amino acids. Germline assignment: CDR1 MNHNS and CDR2 SASEGT. CDR3: CASSSGTRSEAFF. In DNA, the CDR3 is TGTGCCAGCAGTTCCGGGACACGCTCTGAAGCTTTCTTT.

This clone was seen a handful of times. The rearrangement uses TRBV9 and TRBJ1-2, with D maybe TRBD1 (5 bases). Trimming cost V 0 bases and J 4 bases, with 16 bases left between them. The CDR3 is made up of 16 amino acids. In germline, CDR1 is SGDLS, CDR2 YYNGEE. CDR3 sequence: CASSVGLGLGTYGYTF. CDR3 sequence (DNA): TGTGCCAGCAGCGTAGGGCTGGGGCTTGGAACCTATGGCTACACCTTC.

V usage is TRBV18 and J usage is TRBJ1-5; D might be TRBD1 (6 bases). This CDR3 comprises 15 residues. The V gene lost 0 bases and the J gene lost 7 bases, with 13 bases spanning the gap. Germline V gene lookup returns CDR1 KGHSH and CDR2 LQKENI. The CDR3 sequence is CASSPPDRGRQPQHF. CDR3 DNA: TGTGCCAGCTCACCACCGGACAGAGGGCGGCAGCCCCAGCATTTT.

The chain recombines TRBV27 with TRBJ1-5, with D uncertain. The CDR3 consists of 13 residues. The V and J ends lost 2 bases and 4 bases respectively, with 6 bases between them. From germline, CDR1 is MNHEY and CDR2 SMNVEV (reference sequence). The DNA for the CDR3 is TGTGCCAGCAGTTTAAGGCGGAATCAGCCCCAGCATTTT. It encodes CASSLRRNQPQHF.

The chain recombines TRBV2 with TRBJ1-1, with 9 bases matching TRBD1. Per germline, CDR1 SNHLY and CDR2 FYNNEI. This CDR3 comprises 17 residues. V gave up 4 bases and J gave up 0 bases; unmatched junction bases: 9. This CDR3 reads CASSGRQGEVMNTEAFF. Here the CDR3 DNA reads TGTGCCAGCAGTGGCAGACAGGGGGAGGTGATGAACACTGAAGCTTTCTTT.

The chain couples TRBV27 to TRBJ2-7, with TRBD2 as a possible D gene (6 bases). Trimming pared 2 bases from V and 2 bases from J, leaving 16 bases between. The CDR3 totals 16 residues. CDR1 MNHEY and CDR2 SMNVEV come from the germline V gene (reference sequence). CDR3 residues: CASSLTFGGDAYEQYF. CDR3 bases: TGTGCCAGCAGTTTAACTTTTGGAGGGGACGCCTACGAGCAGTACTTC.

The J gene is TRBJ1-1, the V gene TRBV2; a possible D gene is TRBD1 (5 bases). V dropped 1 base and J dropped 2 bases, with 8 bases sitting between them. This CDR3 has 14 amino acids. The germline V gene encodes CDR1 SNHLY and CDR2 FYNNEI. DNA of the CDR3: TGTGCCAGCAGTGAAGTCGGGGGTAACACTGAAGCTTTCTTT. It specifies CASSEVGGNTEAFF.

This clone came up a few times. V gene TRBV27 combines with J gene TRBJ1-4; D gene unclear. The V and J ends lost 5 bases and 5 bases respectively, with 9 bases between them. This CDR3 is 13 amino acids long. Germline V gene data show CDR1 as MNHEY and CDR2 as SMNVEV (reference sequence). The CDR3 reads CASSPYPNEKLFF. The CDR3 region has the DNA TGTGCCAGCAGTCCCTATCCGAATGAAAAACTGTTTTTT.

The genes are TRBV29-1 and TRBJ2-1, with D possibly being TRBD2 (6 bases). The CDR3 consists of 16 residues. Deletions cut 2 bases from V and 6 bases from J, with 20 bases between. Germline CDR1 is SQVTM and CDR2 is ANQGSEA. CDR3 in amino acids: CSVEFRGLGAGNEQFF. CDR3 bases: TGCAGCGTTGAATTTCGGGGATTGGGAGCGGGCAATGAGCAGTTCTTC.

Only a few counts were recorded for this clone. V is TRBV19 and J is TRBJ1-2; 8 bases align to TRBD1. V lost 5 bases and J lost 4; bases outside the gene matches: 12. Germline CDR1 reads LNHDA; CDR2 reads SQIVND (reference sequence). CDR3 length: 16 amino acids. The CDR3 reads CASSPRGRTGRYGYTF. The CDR3, as DNA: TGTGCCAGTAGTCCCCGGGGGAGGACAGGGCGCTATGGCTACACCTTC.

This clone occurred a few times. V and J are TRBV19 and TRBJ1-5; D uncertain. Trimming left V 3 bases short and J 0 bases short, with 9 bases between. CDR3 size: 15 residues. Germline V gene data show CDR1 as LNHDA and CDR2 as SQIVND (reference sequence). CDR3 DNA sequence: TGTGCCAGTAGTATCGCAGTCAATAGCAATCAGCCCCAGCATTTT. As protein: CASSIAVNSNQPQHF.

The chain joins TRBV5-1 to TRBJ2-7, with D possibly TRBD1 on 6 matching bases. The ends were cut back, 2 bases at V and 2 bases at J, with 8 bases in the middle. This CDR3 is 13 amino acids long. Per the germline V gene, CDR1 is SGHRS and CDR2 is YFSETQ. Here the CDR3 DNA reads TGCGCCAGCAGCTTACAGGGAACCTACGAGCAGTACTTC. Its protein product is CASSLQGTYEQYF.

This clone has more than one count but fewer than ten. The chain combines TRBV28 with TRBJ1-1; D uncertain. Trimming pared 2 bases from V and 5 bases from J, leaving 6 bases between. Per germline, CDR1 MDHEN and CDR2 SYDVKM. The CDR3 covers 12 residues. CDR3 sequence reads: CASSLILTEAFF. In DNA form, the CDR3 reads TGTGCCAGCAGTTTAATCCTAACTGAAGCTTTCTTT.

The V gene is TRBV5-1, the J gene TRBJ2-3; TRBD1 agrees at 8 bases. Germline V gene lookup returns CDR1 SGHRS and CDR2 YFSETQ. V lost 5 bases and J lost 1; bases outside the gene matches: 3. CDR3 length: 14 amino acids. This CDR3 reads CASRPGQGTDTQYF. The CDR3 DNA reads TGCGCCAGCAGGCCGGGACAGGGCACAGATACGCAGTATTTT.

The chain carries TRBV2 and TRBJ1-1, with 7 bases identical to TRBD1. The length of the CDR3 is 14 residues. After removal of 4 bases from V and 5 bases from J, the junction contained 7 bases not matched to a gene. Germline V gene sequence: CDR1 SNHLY, CDR2 FYNNEI. The CDR3 reads CASSVRQGGTEAFF. Written as DNA, the CDR3 is TGTGCCAGCAGTGTACGACAGGGCGGAACTGAAGCTTTCTTT.

The chain uses TRBV15 and TRBJ2-6; 7 nucleotides agree with TRBD1. Looked up from germline, CDR1 is LNHNV and CDR2 is YYDKDF (reference sequence). The CDR3 is 18 amino acids. V lost 5 bases, J lost 0 bases, and 10 bases stayed unmatched. In DNA, the CDR3 is TGTGCCACCAGCCCGACAGGGAACCTACTCTCTGGGGCCAACGTCCTGACTTTC. Protein: CATSPTGNLLSGANVLTF.

The V and J genes are TRBV19 and TRBJ2-7, with a possible D match to TRBD2 (5 bases). The CDR3 is made up of 13 amino acids. V was shortened by 5 bases and J by 6 bases, with 14 bases between the two germline ends. The V gene's germline CDR1 is LNHDA and CDR2 SQIVND (reference sequence). Written as DNA, the CDR3 is TGTGCCAGTAGTCCCGTTGCGGGCCTCGAGCAGTACTTC. This translates into CASSPVAGLEQYF.

CDR3 coding DNA: TGTGCCAGCAGCGTACAGTTCGAGGGCACTGAAGCTTTCTTT. Protein product: CASSVQFEGTEAFF. The rearrangement uses TRBV9 and TRBJ1-1; D unclear. V lost 1 base and J lost 4, with 11 bases in between. The CDR3 spans 14 residues. Germline V lookup: CDR1 SGDLS, CDR2 YYNGEE.

This CDR3 reads CAVGGDRDNYGYTF. The CDR3 region has the DNA TGTGCCGTCGGAGGGGACAGGGACAACTATGGCTACACCTTC. V and J are TRBV6-5 and TRBJ1-2; 9 nucleotides align to TRBD1. V lost 11 bases to trimming and J lost 2 bases; unmatched junction nucleotides: 9. The CDR3 sequence is 14 residues long. Looked up from germline, CDR1 is MNHEY and CDR2 is SVGAGI.

The sample holds a few counts of this clone. V is TRBV6-6 and J is TRBJ1-2; the D is unclear. Looked up from germline, CDR1 is MNHNY and CDR2 is SVGAGI (reference sequence). The ends were cut back, 6 bases at V and 4 bases at J, with 9 bases in the middle. The CDR3 has 12 residues. The CDR3 nucleotides are TGTGCCAGCAGGGCGGCGGCCTATGGCTACACCTTC. The encoded protein is CASRAAAYGYTF.

V and J are TRBV7-3 and TRBJ2-1; perhaps TRBD1 as D (6 bases). The germline V and J ends were trimmed by 7 bases and 4 bases, with 14 bases remaining between them. Per germline, CDR1 SGHTA and CDR2 FQGTGA. The CDR3 totals 14 residues. CDR3 nucleotides: TGTGCCAGCAAAGAGGACAGAGCATACAATGAGCAGTTCTTC. Amino acids: CASKEDRAYNEQFF.

The J gene is TRBJ2-2, the V gene TRBV29-1; D gene ambiguous. Germline V lookup: CDR1 SQVTM, CDR2 ANQGSEA. Trimming shortened V by 3 bases and J by 5 bases, and 7 bases separated the two germline ends. This CDR3 is built from 12 residues. CDR3 sequence: CSVEGATGELFF. Here the CDR3 DNA reads TGCAGCGTTGAGGGCGCAACCGGGGAGCTGTTTTTT.

This clone was observed a few times. This rearrangement joins TRBV7-3 to TRBJ2-1, with a possible D match to TRBD2 (5 bases). The CDR3 spans 12 residues. Germline values: CDR1 SGHTA, CDR2 FQGTGA. V gave up 4 bases and J gave up 9 bases, with 10 bases separating them. This chain's CDR3 is CASSSNGGEQFF. The DNA for the CDR3 is TGTGCCAGCAGCTCAAACGGAGGTGAGCAGTTCTTC.

This chain links TRBV5-1 with TRBJ2-7; 8 positions match TRBD2. Trimming took 4 bases from V and 6 from J; bases not matched to a gene: 9. The V gene's germline CDR1 is SGHRS and CDR2 YFSETQ. The CDR3 has 14 amino acids. The CDR3 DNA is TGCGCCAGCAGCAGTCATCGGGGGGGCGCCGAGCAGTACTTC. Its protein is CASSSHRGGAEQYF.

The chain employs TRBV23-1 and TRBJ1-5; 7 positions match TRBD1. TRBV23-1 is filed as an ORF, its function uncertain. V gave up 2 bases and J gave up 6 bases; unmatched junction bases: 4. The CDR3 has 14 amino acids. DNA of the CDR3: TGCGCCAGCAGTCAAGGGACAGAAGTTCAGCCCCAGCATTTT. As protein: CASSQGTEVQPQHF.

This clone was seen more than once but under ten times. J is TRBJ2-2 and V is TRBV6-6, with D possibly matching TRBD1 (6 bases). V dropped 8 bases and J dropped 7 bases, with 23 bases sitting between them. This CDR3 region has 16 residues. Germline CDR1 reads MNHNY; CDR2 reads SVGAGI (reference sequence). CDR3 sequence reads: CASQKLKQGSGGELFF. DNA for the CDR3: TGTGCCAGCCAAAAACTAAAACAGGGCTCGGGCGGGGAGCTGTTTTTT.

The V gene is TRBV7-9, the J gene TRBJ2-5, with 7 bases lining up with TRBD2. The CDR3 consists of 14 residues. In germline, CDR1 is SEHNR, CDR2 FQNEAQ (reference sequence). After removal of 5 bases from V and 1 base from J, the junction contained 4 bases not matched to a gene. The CDR3: CASSPASGQETQYF. CDR3 DNA sequence: TGTGCCAGCAGCCCAGCTAGCGGCCAAGAGACCCAGTACTTC. Based on the CDR3 plus reference TRBV7-9 and TRBJ2-5, the full variable domain is DTGVSQNPRHKITKRGQNVTFRCDPISEHNRLYWYRQTLGQGPEFLTYFQNEAQLEKSRLLSDRFSAERPKGSFSTLEIQRTEQGDSAMYLCASSPASGQETQYFGPGTRLLVL.

The rearrangement joins TRBV28 to TRBJ2-3; D unclear. The length of the CDR3 is 14 residues. The germline gives CDR1 MDHEN, CDR2 SYDVKM. Between the trimmed V and J ends, which lost 5 bases and 3 bases, there was a span of 12 bases. The CDR3 region is CASSDGSGTDTQYF. The CDR3 DNA is TGTGCCAGCAGTGACGGGTCCGGGACAGATACGCAGTATTTT.

With regard to this clone: A much more abundant neighbour one base away suggests this may be a read error. V gene TRBV4-3 combines with J gene TRBJ2-5, with 11 positions matching TRBD2. The J call is in doubt because the DNA end fits TRBJ2-7 better. This CDR3 is 17 amino acids long. Looked up from germline, CDR1 is LGHNA and CDR2 is YSLEER. The CDR3 sequence: CASSQALSGRATYEQYF. The CDR3 DNA is TGCGCCAGCAGCCAAGCCCTTAGCGGGAGGGCCACCTACGAGCAGTACTTC.